The next 21 T cell receptor beta chains were all read from a single sample in a study of persistence of HIV-infected CD4 T cells. Antigens of these TCRs are unknown. Lysates of CMV-infected fibroblasts at 8 to 10 ug/mL stimulated these cells. CD4+ T cells upregulating both CD40 ligand and CD69 were sorted as responding cells. The immunoSEQ assay was version 4, run in survey mode. TCRdb keeps only in-frame clones here, not all; method: immunoSEQ multiplex PCR. This sample has roughly 20,000 clones, with about 84% found just once. Sequenced here: CD4+ T cells sorted from PBMCs after 18-hour stimulation, sampled from a patient who received antiretroviral therapy. These receptors were taken from an adult man with HIV who was CMV-seropositive.

This clone was observed a handful of times. The chain links TRBV3-1 (or the pseudogene TRBV3-2) to TRBJ1-5; TRBD1 matches 7 bases. V dropped 1 base and J dropped 6; count of bases not matched to a gene: 3. The CDR3 length is 14 residues. The V gene's germline CDR1 is LGHDT and CDR2 YNNKEL (reference sequence). CDR3 loop: CASSQGRTGQPQHF. The CDR3 region has the DNA TGTGCCAGCAGCCAAGGCAGGACAGGTCAGCCCCAGCATTTT.

This sequence joins TRBV3-1 (or the pseudogene TRBV3-2) and TRBJ2-7; 12 bases map to TRBD2. The CDR3 length is 17 residues. Germline CDR1 and CDR2: LGHDT and YNNKEL (reference sequence). V shed 1 base, J shed 0 bases, and the junction held 4 bases outside the gene matches. This chain's CDR3 is CASSQALAGGASYEQYF. CDR3 DNA sequence: TGTGCCAGCAGCCAAGCACTAGCGGGGGGCGCCTCCTACGAGCAGTACTTC.

By share, this clone ranks as medium-sized. The V gene is TRBV6-5, the J gene TRBJ2-2; D call uncertain. V was shortened by 7 bases and J by 5 bases, with 8 bases between the two germline ends. Germline CDR1 MNHEY, CDR2 SVGAGI. The CDR3 totals 12 residues. CDR3: CASTRVTGELFF. As DNA, the CDR3 is TGTGCCAGCACTCGCGTGACCGGGGAGCTGTTTTTT.

This clone has more than one count but fewer than ten. The same CDR3 also results from other DNA sequences found in this sample. The rearrangement links TRBV5-1 to TRBJ1-2; TRBD1 agrees at 9 bases. The CDR3 runs 14 residues. Germline-derived CDR1 and CDR2 are SGHRS and YFSETQ. With V trimmed by 0 bases and J by 7 bases, 4 bases remained unmatched. CDR3 region: CASSLDTGGGGYTF. The CDR3 coding sequence is TGCGCCAGCAGCTTGGATACAGGGGGCGGTGGCTACACCTTC.

The chain carries TRBV20-1 and TRBJ2-7; no clear D gene. CDR3 length equals 11 residues. V was clipped by 7 bases and J by 0 bases, with 7 bases between them. Germline CDR1 reads DFQATT; CDR2 reads SNEGSKA (reference sequence). The CDR3 coding sequence is TGCAGTGTGAGCACCTCCTACGAGCAGTACTTC. It yields the protein CSVSTSYEQYF.

The genes are TRBV18 and TRBJ1-2; tentatively, D is TRBD1 (6 bases). Germline CDR1 and CDR2: KGHSH and LQKENI. Deletions cut 1 base from V and 9 bases from J, with 12 bases between. The CDR3 is made up of 13 amino acids. The CDR3 DNA sequence: TGTGCCAGCTCACCACGGACAGCTCAACGCTACACCTTC. This encodes CASSPRTAQRYTF.

This clone counts as medium-sized (0.01 to 0.1%). The V and J genes are TRBV28 and TRBJ2-3; D remains unclear. Trimming cost V 5 bases and J 0 bases, with 18 bases left between them. This CDR3 spans 17 amino acids. Germline-derived CDR1 and CDR2 are MDHEN and SYDVKM. CDR3 sequence (DNA): TGTGCCAGCAGTCCCCCGAGTGGGTCCACTAGCACAGATACGCAGTATTTT. Residues: CASSPPSGSTSTDTQYF.

The rearrangement uses TRBV4-1 and TRBJ2-1, with a possible D match to TRBD2 (6 bases). Between the trimmed V and J ends, which lost 4 bases and 6 bases, there was a span of 16 bases. This CDR3 has 15 amino acids. Germline V gene lookup returns CDR1 MGHRA and CDR2 YSYEKL. In nucleotides, the CDR3 is TGCGCCAGCAGCCCGGGACTGTTCGGTCTCAATGAGCAGTTCTTC. Its translation is CASSPGLFGLNEQFF.

The rearrangement joins TRBV2 to TRBJ1-5; 7 nucleotides agree with TRBD1. V gave up 5 bases and J gave up 4 bases; unmatched junction bases: 8. The germline gives CDR1 SNHLY, CDR2 FYNNEI. CDR3 length: 15 amino acids. In DNA form, the CDR3 reads TGTGCCAGCAGTATGAACAGGGGAGGGAATCAGCCCCAGCATTTT. This codes for CASSMNRGGNQPQHF.

The gene calls are TRBV19 and TRBJ1-5; 9 nucleotides align to TRBD1. There are 16 residues in the CDR3. From germline, CDR1 is LNHDA and CDR2 SQIVND (reference sequence). V lost 5 bases and J lost 4; bases outside the gene matches: 9. CDR3 residues: CASSHNPGQGNQPQHF. Here the CDR3 DNA reads TGTGCCAGTAGTCACAACCCGGGACAGGGAAATCAGCCCCAGCATTTT.

This chain links TRBV2 with TRBJ2-7, with a weak D call TRBD2 (5 bases). Germline V gene data show CDR1 as SNHLY and CDR2 as FYNNEI. The CDR3 covers 11 residues. V lost 6 bases, J lost 7 bases, and 10 bases lay in between. CDR3 protein: CASRVEGEQYF. The CDR3 DNA sequence: TGTGCCAGCAGGGTCGAGGGAGAGCAGTACTTC.

This rearrangement joins TRBV3-1 (or the pseudogene TRBV3-2) to TRBJ2-7; a possible D gene is TRBD2 (6 bases). Per germline, CDR1 LGHDT and CDR2 YNNKEL (reference sequence). This CDR3 is built from 14 residues. V gave up 6 bases and J gave up 6 bases, with 18 bases separating them. CDR3 nucleotides: TGTGCCAGCAGTCACGCCTGGAGTAGCGGCGAGCAGTACTTC. Amino acid sequence: CASSHAWSSGEQYF.

The V call is TRBV2, the J call TRBJ1-1; the D is unclear. The germline V gene has CDR1 SNHLY and CDR2 FYNNEI. V was cut by 6 bases and J by 1 base, with 9 bases left in between. The CDR3 totals 13 residues. CDR3 sequence: CASRREGNTEAFF. DNA of the CDR3: TGTGCCAGCAGAAGGGAAGGGAACACTGAAGCTTTCTTT.

The chain recombines TRBV15 with TRBJ1-3; the match to TRBD1 covers 7 bases. The germline gives CDR1 LNHNV, CDR2 YYDKDF (reference sequence). After removal of 0 bases from V and 2 bases from J, the junction contained 7 bases not matched to a gene. The CDR3 totals 17 residues. The CDR3 protein is CATSRDRLGQTGNTIYF. DNA of the CDR3: TGTGCCACCAGCAGAGATCGTCTGGGACAGACTGGAAACACCATATATTTT.

The chain employs TRBV6-1 and TRBJ1-2, with D hard to call. The germline V and J ends were trimmed by 3 bases and 0 bases, with 11 bases remaining between them. This CDR3 is 15 amino acids long. Germline V gene data show CDR1 as MNHNS and CDR2 as SASEGT. For the CDR3, the DNA is TGTGCCAGCAGTGACCCACCTACAGCTAACTATGGCTACACCTTC. It codes for CASSDPPTANYGYTF.

The gene calls are TRBV5-1 and TRBJ1-1; weak D call: TRBD1 (6 bases). The CDR3 runs to 14 residues. CDR1 is SGHRS and CDR2 is YFSETQ in the germline V gene. V dropped 0 bases and J dropped 5 bases, with 11 bases sitting between them. The CDR3 reads CASSLGQVETEAFF. The CDR3 DNA follows: TGCGCCAGCAGCTTGGGACAGGTGGAGACTGAAGCTTTCTTT.

This chain joins TRBV5-5 and TRBJ2-3, with 7 positions matching TRBD1. V lost 0 bases, J lost 4 bases, and 5 bases stayed unmatched. Germline CDR1 SGHKS, CDR2 YYEKEE (reference sequence). The CDR3 totals 15 residues. The CDR3 nucleotides are TGTGCCAGCAGCTTGGTGGGACAGACTCCAGATACGCAGTATTTT. Translating gives CASSLVGQTPDTQYF.

The chain recombines TRBV6-5 with TRBJ2-1; 9 bases map to TRBD2. The CDR3 has 14 amino acids. CDR1 MNHEY and CDR2 SVGAGI come from the germline V gene. The V and J ends lost 2 bases and 8 bases, in that order; junction bases with no gene match: 4. CDR3 amino acids: CASSYRRGGDEQFF. CDR3 DNA: TGTGCCAGCAGTTACAGGCGGGGGGGGGATGAGCAGTTCTTC.

The gene calls are TRBV5-1 and TRBJ2-3; 8 bases are shared with TRBD1. V lost 1 base, J lost 3 bases, and 16 bases stayed unmatched. The CDR3 extends over 19 amino acids. The V gene's germline CDR1 is SGHRS and CDR2 YFSETQ. The CDR3 loop reads CASSLYSTGGVIRTDTQYF. Written as DNA, the CDR3 is TGCGCCAGCAGCTTGTACTCAACAGGGGGTGTAATACGGACAGATACGCAGTATTTT.

This clone was counted once. The chain employs TRBV29-1 and TRBJ1-1; no reliable D call. Germline assignment: CDR1 SQVTM and CDR2 ANQGSEA. Trimming removed 0 bases from V and 7 bases from J, with 9 bases in between. The CDR3 consists of 12 residues. CDR3 sequence: CSVEDGWSEAFF. In DNA, the CDR3 is TGCAGCGTTGAAGATGGATGGAGTGAAGCTTTCTTT.

This clone appeared a few times. The rearrangement uses TRBV5-5 and TRBJ2-4, with D perhaps matching TRBD2 (6 bases). V lost 5 bases and J 6 bases, leaving 21 bases between the germline ends. This CDR3 contains 16 residues. Per the germline V gene, CDR1 is SGHKS and CDR2 is YYEKEE (reference sequence). CDR3 region: CASSFQGGEVGNIQYF. The CDR3 DNA follows: TGTGCCAGCAGTTTTCAGGGTGGGGAGGTTGGAAACATTCAGTACTTC. The full variable domain, in which reference TRBV5-5 and TRBJ2-4 provide the parts outside the CDR3, is DAGVTQSPTHLIKTRGQQVTLRCSPISGHKSVSWYQQVLGQGPQFIFQYYEKEERGRGNFPDRFSARQFPNYSSELNVNALLLGDSALYLCASSFQGGEVGNIQYFGAGTRLSVL.